This TCR beta chain was observed in a study of T cell responses to AZD1222 COVID-19 vaccine. A word on this clone: The antigen is unknown.

Study observations and caveats: Spike was spanned by vaccine-associated CD4 TCRs, which were dominant at 160-218 and 743-854. Donors were mostly white British, more females; clonal diversity possibly underestimated.

The J segment lost 0 bases and the V segment lost 0 bases, leaving 6 bases of the junction unmatched. Germline V gene lookup returns CDR1 SGDLS and CDR2 YYNGEE. CDR3 length: 17 amino acids. Profiling relied on immunoSEQ multiplex PCR, and the TCRdb table lists in-frame clones only, not all of them. The sample includes fewer than 150,000 clones, roughly 85% of them seen just once. The V gene is TRBV9, the J gene TRBJ2-3; 8 bases match TRBD2. This sequence originates from an adult in good health. This specimen was peripheral blood, taken on day 0 of AZD1222 vaccination. DNA of the CDR3: TGTGCCAGCAGCGTAGTTTCGGGAGGGAGGAGCACAGATACGCAGTATTTT. This sequence encodes CASSVVSGGRSTDTQYF.